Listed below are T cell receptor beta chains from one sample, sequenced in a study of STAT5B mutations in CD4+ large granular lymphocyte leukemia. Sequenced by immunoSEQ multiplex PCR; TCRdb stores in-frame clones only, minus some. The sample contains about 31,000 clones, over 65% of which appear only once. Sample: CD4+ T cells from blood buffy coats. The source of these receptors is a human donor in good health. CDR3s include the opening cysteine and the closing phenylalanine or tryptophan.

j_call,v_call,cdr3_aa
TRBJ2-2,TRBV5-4,CASSYFSRGGTGELFF
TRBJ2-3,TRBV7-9,CASSLVANTDTQYF
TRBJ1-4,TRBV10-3,CATRGATNEKLFF
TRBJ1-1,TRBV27,CASSTHSDTEAFF
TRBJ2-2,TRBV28,CASSYTNTGELFF
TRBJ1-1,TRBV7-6,CASSLGGWNTEAFF
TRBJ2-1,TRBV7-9,CASSIRQGAENEQFF
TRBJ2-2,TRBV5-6,CASSSGQGGYTGELFF
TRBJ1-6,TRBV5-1,CASSLEGGDNSPLHF
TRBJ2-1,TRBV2,CASRVAPGSYNEQFF
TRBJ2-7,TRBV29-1,CSVEGGAQGGQYF
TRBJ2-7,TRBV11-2,CASSQSTYEQYF
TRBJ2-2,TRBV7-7,CASSLATSGSGIGELFF
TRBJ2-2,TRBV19,CASSKRGTGGAEAGELFF
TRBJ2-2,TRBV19,CASSMGQGNTGELFF
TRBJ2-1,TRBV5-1,CASSSLGFNWHEQFF
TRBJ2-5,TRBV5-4,CASSFLGSRLAETQYF
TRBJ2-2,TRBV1,CTSSPTNTGELFF
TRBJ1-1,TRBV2,CASSGTHEAFF
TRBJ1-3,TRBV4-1,CASSLTGNFGGSGNTIYF
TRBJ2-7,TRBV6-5,CASKVAPSSYEQYF
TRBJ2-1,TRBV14,CASSQANEQFF
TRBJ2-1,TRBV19,CASSPISGYTNEQFF
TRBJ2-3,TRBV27,CASSAFTDTQYF
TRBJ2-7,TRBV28,CASSLLSYEQYF
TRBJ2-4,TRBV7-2,CASSPKLAKNIQYF
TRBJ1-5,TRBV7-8,CASSLGLFDQPQHF
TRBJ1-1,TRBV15,CATSRQGIQTEAFF
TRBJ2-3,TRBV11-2,CASSFTSGGADTQYF
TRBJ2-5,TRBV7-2,CASSARGQRETQYF
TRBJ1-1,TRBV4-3,CASSIESGLNTEAFF
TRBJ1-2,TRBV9,CASSVGGGAPGYTF
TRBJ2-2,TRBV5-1,CASSNSGGAGFGELFF
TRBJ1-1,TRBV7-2,CASSSGQGVGGTEAFF
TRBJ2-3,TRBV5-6,CASSIYGTGGTDTQYF
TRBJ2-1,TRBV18,CASSFGGGSEQFF
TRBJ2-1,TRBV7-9,CASSRRTDNEQFF
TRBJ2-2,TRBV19,CASSTNTGTENTGELFF
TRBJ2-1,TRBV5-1,CASSLLASGNNEQFF
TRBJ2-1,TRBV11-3,CASSPSPVPYNEQFF
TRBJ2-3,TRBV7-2,CASSLGRRNTQYF
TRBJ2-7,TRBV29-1,CSVGLQGTPYEQYF
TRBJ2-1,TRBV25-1,CASRDSDGGPSYNEQFF
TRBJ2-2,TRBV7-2,CASSPVGGGTGELFF